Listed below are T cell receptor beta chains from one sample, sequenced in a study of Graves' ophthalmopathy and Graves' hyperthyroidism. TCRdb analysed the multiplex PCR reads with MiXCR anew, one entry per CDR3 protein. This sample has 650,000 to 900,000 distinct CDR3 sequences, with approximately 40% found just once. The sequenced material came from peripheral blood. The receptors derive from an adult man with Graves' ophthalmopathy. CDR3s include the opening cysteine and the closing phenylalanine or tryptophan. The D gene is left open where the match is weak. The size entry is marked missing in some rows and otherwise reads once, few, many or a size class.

CDR3nt: TGTGCCAGCAGCCCGACAGGGCTAGAGACCCAGTACTTC
CDR3aa: CASSPTGLETQYF
v_gene: TRBV7-9
abundance: few
j_gene: TRBJ2-5
d_gene: TRBD1

CDR3nt: TGTGCCAGCAGCTTTTCGGCCTCGGAGACTGAAGCTTTCTTT
CDR3aa: CASSFSASETEAFF
v_gene: TRBV7-9
abundance: many
j_gene: TRBJ1-1
d_gene: .

CDR3nt: TGCGCCAGCAGCCAAGATCTTTGGCCGACAGGGAATTCACCCCTCCACTTT
CDR3aa: CASSQDLWPTGNSPLHF
v_gene: TRBV7-9
abundance: .
j_gene: TRBJ1-6
d_gene: TRBD1

CDR3nt: TGTGCCAGCAGTTTTGAGGAACAGGGACCTAATCAGCCCCAGCATTTT
CDR3aa: CASSFEEQGPNQPQHF
v_gene: TRBV24-1
abundance: .
j_gene: TRBJ1-5
d_gene: .

CDR3nt: TGTGCCAGCAGGCCCCATTCTAATTCACCCCTCCACTTT
CDR3aa: CASRPHSNSPLHF
v_gene: TRBV7-8
abundance: .
j_gene: TRBJ1-6
d_gene: .

CDR3nt: TGTGCCAGCAGCTTAGAGGACCGGCGCTCTGGAAACACCATATATTTT
CDR3aa: CASSLEDRRSGNTIYF
v_gene: TRBV25-1
abundance: .
j_gene: TRBJ1-3
d_gene: .

CDR3nt: TGTGCCAGCAGTTACGGGTTTGGCGTGGAAGCTTTCTTT
CDR3aa: CASSYGFGVEAFF
v_gene: TRBV10-3
abundance: .
j_gene: TRBJ1-1
d_gene: .

CDR3nt: TGTGCCAGCAGCCTAACAAAAGGGGGAACGGCTGAAGCTTTCTTT
CDR3aa: CASSLTKGGTAEAFF
v_gene: TRBV7-9
abundance: few
j_gene: TRBJ1-1
d_gene: .

CDR3nt: TGCAGTGTACAGGGGATCGGAAACACCATATATTTT
CDR3aa: CSVQGIGNTIYF
v_gene: TRBV20-1
abundance: many
j_gene: TRBJ1-3
d_gene: TRBD1

CDR3nt: TGTGCCAGTAGTATAGCGGCCGGGGATTCCTTCTACGAGCAGTACTTC
CDR3aa: CASSIAAGDSFYEQYF
v_gene: TRBV12-3/TRBV12-4
abundance: .
j_gene: TRBJ2-7
d_gene: .

CDR3nt: TGTGCCAGCAGCTTAGACCGGCGATGGGGGACAGGGGATGACACTGAAGCTTTCTTT
CDR3aa: CASSLDRRWGTGDDTEAFF
v_gene: TRBV4-2
abundance: few
j_gene: TRBJ1-1
d_gene: TRBD1

CDR3nt: TGTGCCTGGAGTCCGTGCACTGAAGCTTTCTTT
CDR3aa: CAWSPCTEAFF
v_gene: TRBV25-1
abundance: .
j_gene: TRBJ1-1
d_gene: .

CDR3nt: TGTGCCAGCAGACCGGGACAGGGCTGGGCTGATCAGCCCCAGCATTTT
CDR3aa: CASRPGQGWADQPQHF
v_gene: TRBV11-1
abundance: .
j_gene: TRBJ1-5
d_gene: TRBD1

CDR3nt: TGCGCCAGCAGCCAAGATGCGACCGAGGTCTCCTACGAGCAGTACTTC
CDR3aa: CASSQDATEVSYEQYF
v_gene: TRBV7-8
abundance: few
j_gene: TRBJ2-7
d_gene: .

CDR3nt: TGCGCCAGCAGCTTGGAACGGACAGGGAAGTATGGCTACACCTTC
CDR3aa: CASSLERTGKYGYTF
v_gene: TRBV5-1
abundance: .
j_gene: TRBJ1-2
d_gene: TRBD1

CDR3nt: TGCAGTGCTCGAAGAGCATTGGCGTCGGGAGGTTCACCCCTCCACTTT
CDR3aa: CSARRALASGGSPLHF
v_gene: TRBV20-1
abundance: .
j_gene: TRBJ1-6
d_gene: .

CDR3nt: TGCGCCAGCAGCGACCAATCACCCGGGACCAAGGGGGGCTCTGGAAACACCATATATTTT
CDR3aa: CASSDQSPGTKGGSGNTIYF
v_gene: TRBV10-2
abundance: few
j_gene: TRBJ1-3
d_gene: .

CDR3nt: TGTGCCAGCGGGGTAAACCGGGACAGGGGTTCACCCCTCCACTTT
CDR3aa: CASGVNRDRGSPLHF
v_gene: TRBV2
abundance: .
j_gene: TRBJ1-6
d_gene: TRBD1

CDR3nt: TGTGCCAGCAGCTTAGAGGGAGGGAACTCTGGGGCCAACGTCCTGACTTTC
CDR3aa: CASSLEGGNSGANVLTF
v_gene: TRBV7-6
abundance: .
j_gene: TRBJ2-6
d_gene: TRBD2

CDR3nt: TGTGCCAGCAGTTACTCGACTCAGGGTAATTCACCCCTCCACTTT
CDR3aa: CASSYSTQGNSPLHF
v_gene: TRBV9
abundance: few
j_gene: TRBJ1-6
d_gene: .

CDR3nt: TGTGCCAGCAGCTCGGGCATTAGCAATCAGCCCCAGCATTTT
CDR3aa: CASSSGISNQPQHF
v_gene: TRBV5-5
abundance: few
j_gene: TRBJ1-5
d_gene: .

CDR3nt: TGCGCCAGCAGCCAAGACAGGGGGCAGCAGTACTTC
CDR3aa: CASSQDRGQQYF
v_gene: TRBV4-1
abundance: few
j_gene: TRBJ2-7
d_gene: TRBD1

CDR3nt: TGTGCCAGCAGCCTCGGACAGTCTCGGGAGGAGCTGTTTTTT
CDR3aa: CASSLGQSREELFF
v_gene: TRBV25-1
abundance: .
j_gene: TRBJ2-2
d_gene: .

CDR3nt: TGTGCCAGCAGCTTAGTCATGGGTTCCTACGAGCAGTACTTC
CDR3aa: CASSLVMGSYEQYF
v_gene: TRBV11-2
abundance: .
j_gene: TRBJ2-7
d_gene: .

CDR3nt: TGTGCCAGCAGCTTCGAGACCCAGTACTTC
CDR3aa: CASSFETQYF
v_gene: TRBV7-8
abundance: many
j_gene: TRBJ2-5
d_gene: .

CDR3nt: TGTGCCAGCAGCTTAGGGACAGCATCGGCGGAGCAGTACTTC
CDR3aa: CASSLGTASAEQYF
v_gene: TRBV7-3
abundance: .
j_gene: TRBJ2-7
d_gene: TRBD1

CDR3nt: TGCAGTGCCCCTAGAACGACAGGGGATGGCTACACCTTC
CDR3aa: CSAPRTTGDGYTF
v_gene: TRBV20-1
abundance: .
j_gene: TRBJ1-2
d_gene: TRBD1

CDR3nt: TGTGCCAGCAGCCAGGTTGGACGTAGCTCTGGAAACACCATATATTTT
CDR3aa: CASSQVGRSSGNTIYF
v_gene: TRBV3-1
abundance: .
j_gene: TRBJ1-3
d_gene: .

CDR3nt: TGTGCCAGCAGTTACTTAGACGAACAAGAGACCCAGTACTTC
CDR3aa: CASSYLDEQETQYF
v_gene: TRBV6-5
abundance: few
j_gene: TRBJ2-5
d_gene: .

CDR3nt: TGTGCCAGCAGTTACTATTTAGGCTACGAGCAGTACTTC
CDR3aa: CASSYYLGYEQYF
v_gene: TRBV10-3
abundance: few
j_gene: TRBJ2-7
d_gene: .

CDR3nt: TGTGCCAGCAGCCCCGTCGGGCTTGAAGAGACCCAGTACTTC
CDR3aa: CASSPVGLEETQYF
v_gene: TRBV7-9
abundance: few
j_gene: TRBJ2-5
d_gene: .

CDR3nt: TGTGCCAGTAGTATCTTGGGCGGCTACACCTTC
CDR3aa: CASSILGGYTF
v_gene: TRBV19
abundance: .
j_gene: TRBJ1-2
d_gene: .

CDR3nt: TGTGCCAGCAGTTATGATTACAGGGCTGGCGGGGCCAACGTCCTGACTTTC
CDR3aa: CASSYDYRAGGANVLTF
v_gene: TRBV7-9
abundance: .
j_gene: TRBJ2-6
d_gene: .

CDR3nt: TGTGCCAGCAGCCCAATCAACGACAGGAGAAAAGAGACCCAGTACTTC
CDR3aa: CASSPINDRRKETQYF
v_gene: TRBV7-9
abundance: .
j_gene: TRBJ2-5
d_gene: .

CDR3nt: TGTGCCACCAGCTCTTCAGACACTGAAGCTTTCTTT
CDR3aa: CATSSSDTEAFF
v_gene: TRBV15
abundance: .
j_gene: TRBJ1-1
d_gene: .

CDR3nt: TGTGCCAGTAGCCCTCTTGGGGCGGGCGAAGAGACCCAGTACTTC
CDR3aa: CASSPLGAGEETQYF
v_gene: TRBV19
abundance: many
j_gene: TRBJ2-5
d_gene: .

CDR3nt: TGCGCCAGCAGCGAGGACAGGGGAAGCTATGGCTACACCTTC
CDR3aa: CASSEDRGSYGYTF
v_gene: TRBV5-1
abundance: .
j_gene: TRBJ1-2
d_gene: TRBD1

CDR3nt: TGTGCCAGCAGCAGATTAAACCCCAGGGGAGGCAATCAGCCCCAGCATTTT
CDR3aa: CASSRLNPRGGNQPQHF
v_gene: TRBV7-2
abundance: many
j_gene: TRBJ1-5
d_gene: .

CDR3nt: TGTGCCAGCAGTGAACAGGGGGCTACCACCGGGGAGCTGTTTTTT
CDR3aa: CASSEQGATTGELFF
v_gene: TRBV7-9
abundance: .
j_gene: TRBJ2-2
d_gene: TRBD1

CDR3nt: TGTGCCAGCAGTGTTACCAGGGAGCATGAGCAGTTCTTC
CDR3aa: CASSVTREHEQFF
v_gene: TRBV9
abundance: few
j_gene: TRBJ2-1
d_gene: .

CDR3nt: TGTGCCAGCAGCCCCCTAAGAGGAGCGGGAGTTTTACTCCACCACGAGCAGTACTTC
CDR3aa: CASSPLRGAGVLLHHEQYF
v_gene: TRBV7-9
abundance: .
j_gene: TRBJ2-7
d_gene: TRBD2

CDR3nt: TGTGCCACCAGTGACCCAGGGACAGGCTTT
CDR3aa: CATSDPGTGF
v_gene: TRBV24-1
abundance: .
j_gene: TRBJ1-1
d_gene: TRBD1

CDR3nt: TGTGCCAGCAGCGCCAACATTGGCAAGCCCCAGCATTTT
CDR3aa: CASSANIGKPQHF
v_gene: TRBV7-9
abundance: many
j_gene: TRBJ1-5
d_gene: .

CDR3nt: TGCAGCGTTGGCCCCACATTGGGTTGG
CDR3aa: CSVGPTLGW
v_gene: TRBV29-1
abundance: .
j_gene: TRBJ1-3
d_gene: .

CDR3nt: TGTGCCAGCAGCTCCGCCCCGGAGTTAGGCGCTTTCTTT
CDR3aa: CASSSAPELGAFF
v_gene: TRBV7-3
abundance: many
j_gene: TRBJ1-1
d_gene: .

CDR3nt: TGTGCCACCAGCAGAGGGACAGCCGCCCTTGGCTACACCTTC
CDR3aa: CATSRGTAALGYTF
v_gene: TRBV15
abundance: few
j_gene: TRBJ1-2
d_gene: .

CDR3nt: TGCAGTGCCCTCGGACTAGCTCTTTACGAGCAGTACTTC
CDR3aa: CSALGLALYEQYF
v_gene: TRBV20-1
abundance: .
j_gene: TRBJ2-7
d_gene: TRBD2

CDR3nt: TGTGCCAGCAGTCCAGGAGAGAGTCAGCCCCAGCATTTT
CDR3aa: CASSPGESQPQHF
v_gene: TRBV25-1
abundance: many
j_gene: TRBJ1-5
d_gene: .

CDR3nt: TGTGCCAGTAGGGGGACAGGGGACTCACCCCTCCACTTT
CDR3aa: CASRGTGDSPLHF
v_gene: TRBV19
abundance: .
j_gene: TRBJ1-6
d_gene: TRBD1

CDR3nt: TGTGCCAGCAGCACCACCAGGACTAGCGGGGAGAAAGAGACCCAGTACTTC
CDR3aa: CASSTTRTSGEKETQYF
v_gene: TRBV12-3/TRBV12-4
abundance: few
j_gene: TRBJ2-5
d_gene: TRBD2

CDR3nt: TGTGCCAGCAGCTTGGCTGGCAGGGGAGATTCACCCCTCCACTTT
CDR3aa: CASSLAGRGDSPLHF
v_gene: TRBV5-6
abundance: .
j_gene: TRBJ1-6
d_gene: .

CDR3nt: TGTGCCATCACCCCGGACAGTTTAGGCACTGAAGCTTTCTTT
CDR3aa: CAITPDSLGTEAFF
v_gene: TRBV10-3
abundance: many
j_gene: TRBJ1-1
d_gene: .

CDR3nt: TGTGCCACCAGTGGTGCAGGCTCCAATGAGCAGTACTTC
CDR3aa: CATSGAGSNEQYF
v_gene: TRBV24-1
abundance: .
j_gene: TRBJ2-7
d_gene: .

CDR3nt: TGTGCCACCAGCATCGGGATGGGAGGGGTCAACACCGGGGAGCTGTTTTTT
CDR3aa: CATSIGMGGVNTGELFF
v_gene: TRBV15
abundance: many
j_gene: TRBJ2-2
d_gene: TRBD2

CDR3nt: TGTGCCAGCAGCCGCGGGACAGCCTCCTACGAGCAGTACTTC
CDR3aa: CASSRGTASYEQYF
v_gene: TRBV11-2
abundance: many
j_gene: TRBJ2-7
d_gene: .

CDR3nt: TGTGCCAGCAGAACAGGGACTGGCTATGGCTACACCTTC
CDR3aa: CASRTGTGYGYTF
v_gene: TRBV2
abundance: .
j_gene: TRBJ1-2
d_gene: .

CDR3nt: TGTGCCAGCAGTTTTGGAGGTCGACCCGGGGAGCTGTTTTTT
CDR3aa: CASSFGGRPGELFF
v_gene: TRBV25-1
abundance: .
j_gene: TRBJ2-2
d_gene: .

CDR3nt: TGTGCCAGCAGTGGCCCGGGACAGGGTGTAATTAATGAAAAACTGTTTTTT
CDR3aa: CASSGPGQGVINEKLFF
v_gene: TRBV6-1
abundance: .
j_gene: TRBJ1-4
d_gene: TRBD1

CDR3nt: TGTGCCAGCAGTTACTCGGGCCCGGGCCCTGGTGCTTTCTTT
CDR3aa: CASSYSGPGPGAFF
v_gene: TRBV6-5
abundance: few
j_gene: TRBJ1-1
d_gene: .